Listed below are T cell receptor beta chains from one sample, sequenced in a study of blood T cells in healthy people across ages. TCRdb reprocessed the 5' RACE reads via MiXCR and lists one record per CDR3 protein. Among around 1,800,000 distinct CDR3 sequences, around 42% were seen once, and the ten largest hold around 23%. What was sequenced was blood. These receptors all come from a human donor in good health. Each CDR3 is given with its conserved first and last residue. D genes are given only for firm matches. Rows may omit the clone size; those that give it use once, few, many or a size class.

len	j_gene	d_gene	v_gene	abundance	CDR3nt	CDR3aa
15	TRBJ2-1	TRBD2	TRBV29-1	NA	TGCAGCGTTGGTGCTAGCGGGGTGGTCCACAATGAGCAGTTCTTC	CSVGASGVVHNEQFF
14	TRBJ2-7	TRBD2	TRBV28	NA	TGTGCCAGCAGTTTTAGTAGCGGGGCCTACGAGCAGTACTTC	CASSFSSGAYEQYF
13	TRBJ2-4	TRBD1	TRBV2	NA	TGTGCCAGCAGGGCTGACAGGGAGTTTGAGCAGTACTTC	CASRADREFEQYF
14	TRBJ2-2	NA	TRBV15	NA	TGTGCCACCAGTTTACGGCCTCTTTCCGGGGAGCTGTTTTTT	CATSLRPLSGELFF
16	TRBJ1-5	NA	TRBV5-1	NA	TGCGCCAGCAGCTTGGCCCCGGACAGTTTCAATCAGCCCCAGCATTTT	CASSLAPDSFNQPQHF
14	TRBJ2-5	NA	TRBV29-1	few	TGCAGCGTTGGCGGCCCTGCAGGGGAAGAGACCCAGTACTTC	CSVGGPAGEETQYF
16	TRBJ2-1	TRBD1	TRBV24-1	NA	TGTGCCGCCAGTGATTTGCTCCGAACAGGGGTCCATGAGCAGTTCTTC	CAASDLLRTGVHEQFF
13	TRBJ1-4	NA	TRBV20-1	NA	TGCAGTGCCAGAGCTTCAGGGGACGAAAAACTGTTTTTT	CSARASGDEKLFF
13	TRBJ1-1	TRBD1	TRBV12-3/TRBV12-4	NA	TGTGCCAGCAGTATAACAGGGGGCACTGAAGCTTTCTTT	CASSITGGTEAFF
14	TRBJ2-5	NA	TRBV20-1	few	TGCAGTGCTCTTCGGGGGCCAGAGGGAGAGACCCAGTACTTC	CSALRGPEGETQYF
15	TRBJ2-1	TRBD2	TRBV20-1	NA	TGCAGCGCTACGCTAGGGAGGGGCCTTTACAATGAGCAGTTCTTC	CSATLGRGLYNEQFF
13	TRBJ2-7	NA	TRBV5-5	many	TGTGCCAGCAGCTTGAGTAACAGCTACGAGCAGTACTTC	CASSLSNSYEQYF
16	TRBJ2-7	TRBD1	TRBV4-3	NA	TGCGCCAGCAGCCAGGCTCCGGGACAGGACCTGGGCGAGCAGTACTTC	CASSQAPGQDLGEQYF
13	TRBJ1-2	NA	TRBV7-2	NA	TGTGCCAGCAGCTTAGACCCCAAGGTCGGCTACACCTTC	CASSLDPKVGYTF
15	TRBJ1-5	NA	TRBV2	NA	TGTGCCAGCAGTGGCCCGCCCGGGCCCAATCAGCCCCAGCATTTT	CASSGPPGPNQPQHF
18	TRBJ2-5	TRBD1	TRBV15	once	TGTGCCACCAGCAGAGACCCCCGGACAGGGACCATGATGGAGACCCAGTACTTC	CATSRDPRTGTMMETQYF
14	TRBJ1-1	TRBD1	TRBV29-1	NA	TGCAGCGTTGAAGACAAGGACAGGGCGATTGAAGCTTTCTTT	CSVEDKDRAIEAFF
12	TRBJ2-3	NA	TRBV27	few	TGTGCCATCAGAACAAAGGCAGATACGCAGTATTTT	CAIRTKADTQYF
15	TRBJ2-7	NA	TRBV13	NA	TGTGCCAGCAGCTTAGTAGCAGACGTCCGAGACGAGCAGTACTTC	CASSLVADVRDEQYF
17	TRBJ2-1	TRBD2	TRBV20-1	few	TGCAGTGCTGGTTCTAGCGGTATAGAGAGCTCCTACAATGAGCAGTTCTTC	CSAGSSGIESSYNEQFF
13	TRBJ1-2	NA	TRBV10-3	NA	TGTGCCACCCAGCGGACAGCTAACTATGGCTACACCTTC	CATQRTANYGYTF
14	TRBJ2-7	NA	TRBV15	NA	TGTGCCACCAGCAGAGAGAACGGAGCCTACGAGCAGTACTTC	CATSRENGAYEQYF
14	TRBJ2-1	TRBD2	TRBV7-2	NA	TGTGCCAGCAGAAAGGCGGGGGGGCGGCATGAGCAGTTCTTC	CASRKAGGRHEQFF
14	TRBJ2-1	TRBD2	TRBV12-3/TRBV12-4	few	TGTGCCAGCAGCTCCGGGACTAGAGGGAATGAGCAGTTCTTC	CASSSGTRGNEQFF
15	TRBJ2-7	NA	TRBV20-1	NA	TGCAGTGCTGGAAGATCCCATCACTCTTCCTACGAGCAGTACTTC	CSAGRSHHSSYEQYF